This entry is about one T cell receptor beta chain. The CDR3 extends over 13 amino acids. Germline-derived CDR1 and CDR2 are SGHDN and FVKESK. With 7 bases removed from V and 5 bases from J, the gap between germline ends came to 11 bases. This entry belongs to a study of shared clonotypes between healthy human individuals. The assay was immunoSEQ multiplex PCR, and TCRdb's table has in-frame clones only and misses some. The sample includes 1.6 million or so clones, around 97% of them seen just once. The receptor comes from a man aged 25 to 45 in good health. Sequencing was done on a sample of naive CD4+ T cells sorted from blood. Subset: CD45RA+ positively selected. The J gene is TRBJ2-2, the V gene TRBV14, with D possibly being TRBD2 (5 bases). The CDR3 sequence: CASNQKRTGELFF. As DNA, the CDR3 is TGTGCCAGCAATCAGAAGCGGACCGGGGAGCTGTTTTTT.